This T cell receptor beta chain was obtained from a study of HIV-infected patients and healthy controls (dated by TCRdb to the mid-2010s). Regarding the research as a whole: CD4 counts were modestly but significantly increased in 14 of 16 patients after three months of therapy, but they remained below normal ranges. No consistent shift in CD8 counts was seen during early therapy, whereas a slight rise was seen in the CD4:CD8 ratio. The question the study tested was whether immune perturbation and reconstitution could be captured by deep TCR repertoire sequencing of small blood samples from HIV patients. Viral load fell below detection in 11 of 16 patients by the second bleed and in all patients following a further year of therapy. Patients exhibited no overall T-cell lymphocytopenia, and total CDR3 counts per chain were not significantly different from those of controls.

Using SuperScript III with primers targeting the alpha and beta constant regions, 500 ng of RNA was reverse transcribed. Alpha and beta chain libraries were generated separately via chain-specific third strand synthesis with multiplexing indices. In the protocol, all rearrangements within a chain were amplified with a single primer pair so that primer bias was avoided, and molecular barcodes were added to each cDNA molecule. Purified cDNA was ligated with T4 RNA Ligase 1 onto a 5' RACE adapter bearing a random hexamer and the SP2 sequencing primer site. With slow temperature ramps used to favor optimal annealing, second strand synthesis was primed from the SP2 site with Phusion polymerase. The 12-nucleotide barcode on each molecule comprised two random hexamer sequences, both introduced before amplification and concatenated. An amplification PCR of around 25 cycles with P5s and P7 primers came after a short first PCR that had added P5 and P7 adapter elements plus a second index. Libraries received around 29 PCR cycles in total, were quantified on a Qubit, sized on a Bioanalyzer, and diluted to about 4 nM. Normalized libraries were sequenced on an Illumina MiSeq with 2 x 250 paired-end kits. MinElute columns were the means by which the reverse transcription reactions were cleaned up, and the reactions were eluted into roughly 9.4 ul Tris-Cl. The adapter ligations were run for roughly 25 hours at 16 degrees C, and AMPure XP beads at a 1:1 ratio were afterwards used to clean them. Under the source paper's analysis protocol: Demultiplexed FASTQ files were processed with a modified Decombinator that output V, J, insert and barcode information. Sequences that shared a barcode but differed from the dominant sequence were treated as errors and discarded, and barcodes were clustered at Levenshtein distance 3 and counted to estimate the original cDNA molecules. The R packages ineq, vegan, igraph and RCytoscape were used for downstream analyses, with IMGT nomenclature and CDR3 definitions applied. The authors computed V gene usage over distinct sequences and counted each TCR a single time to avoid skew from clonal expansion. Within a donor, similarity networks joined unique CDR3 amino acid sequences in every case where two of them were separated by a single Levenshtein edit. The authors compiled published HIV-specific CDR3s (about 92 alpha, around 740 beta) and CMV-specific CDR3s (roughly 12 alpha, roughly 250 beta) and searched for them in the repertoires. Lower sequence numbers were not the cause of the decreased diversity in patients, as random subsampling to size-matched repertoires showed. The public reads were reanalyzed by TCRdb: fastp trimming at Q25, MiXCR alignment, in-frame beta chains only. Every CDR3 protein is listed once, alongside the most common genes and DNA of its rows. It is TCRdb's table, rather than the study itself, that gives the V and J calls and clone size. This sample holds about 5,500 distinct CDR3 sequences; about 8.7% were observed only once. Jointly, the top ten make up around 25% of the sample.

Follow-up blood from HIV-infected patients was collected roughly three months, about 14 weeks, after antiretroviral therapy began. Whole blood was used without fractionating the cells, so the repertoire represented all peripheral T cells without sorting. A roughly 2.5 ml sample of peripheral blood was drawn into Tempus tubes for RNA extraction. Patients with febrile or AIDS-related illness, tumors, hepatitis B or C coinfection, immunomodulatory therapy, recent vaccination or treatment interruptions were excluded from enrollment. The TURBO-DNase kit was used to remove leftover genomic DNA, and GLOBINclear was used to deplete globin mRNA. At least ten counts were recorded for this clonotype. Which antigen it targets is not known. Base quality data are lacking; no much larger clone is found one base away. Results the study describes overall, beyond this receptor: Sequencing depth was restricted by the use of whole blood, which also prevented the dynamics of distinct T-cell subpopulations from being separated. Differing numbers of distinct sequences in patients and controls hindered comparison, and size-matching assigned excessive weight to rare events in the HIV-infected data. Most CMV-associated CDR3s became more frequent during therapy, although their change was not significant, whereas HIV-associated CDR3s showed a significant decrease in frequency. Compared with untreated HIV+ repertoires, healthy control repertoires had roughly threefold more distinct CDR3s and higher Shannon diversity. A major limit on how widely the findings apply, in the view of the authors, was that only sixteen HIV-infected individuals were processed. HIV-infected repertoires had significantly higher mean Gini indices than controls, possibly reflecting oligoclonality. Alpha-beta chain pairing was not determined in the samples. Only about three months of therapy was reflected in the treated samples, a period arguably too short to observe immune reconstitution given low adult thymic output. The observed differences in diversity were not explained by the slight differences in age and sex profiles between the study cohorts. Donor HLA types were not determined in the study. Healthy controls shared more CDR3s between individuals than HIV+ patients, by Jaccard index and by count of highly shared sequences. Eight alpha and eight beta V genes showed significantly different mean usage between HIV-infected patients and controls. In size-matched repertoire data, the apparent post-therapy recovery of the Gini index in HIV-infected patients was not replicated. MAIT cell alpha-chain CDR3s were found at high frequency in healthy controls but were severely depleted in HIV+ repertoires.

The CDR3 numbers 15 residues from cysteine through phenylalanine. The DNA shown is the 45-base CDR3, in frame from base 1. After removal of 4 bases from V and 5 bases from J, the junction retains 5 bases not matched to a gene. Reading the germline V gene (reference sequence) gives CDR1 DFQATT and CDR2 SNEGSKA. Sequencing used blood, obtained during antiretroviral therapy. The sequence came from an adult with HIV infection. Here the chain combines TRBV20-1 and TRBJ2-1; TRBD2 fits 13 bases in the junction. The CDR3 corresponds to CSAKLGTSGNNEQFF. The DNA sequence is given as TGCAGTGCTAAGCTCGGGACTAGCGGGAACAATGAGCAGTTCTTC.